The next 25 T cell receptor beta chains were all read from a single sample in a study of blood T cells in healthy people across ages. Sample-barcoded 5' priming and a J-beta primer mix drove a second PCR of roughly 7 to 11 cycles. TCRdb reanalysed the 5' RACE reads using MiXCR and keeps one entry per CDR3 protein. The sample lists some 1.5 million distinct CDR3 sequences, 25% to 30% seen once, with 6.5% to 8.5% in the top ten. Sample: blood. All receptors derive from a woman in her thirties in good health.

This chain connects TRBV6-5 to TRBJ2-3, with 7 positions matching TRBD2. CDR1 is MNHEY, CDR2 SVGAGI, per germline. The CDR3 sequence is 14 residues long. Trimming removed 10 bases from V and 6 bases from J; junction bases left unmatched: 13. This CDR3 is CATLPRLATDTQYF. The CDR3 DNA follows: TGTGCCACCCTACCGAGACTAGCAACGGATACGCAGTATTTT.

CDR3 loop: CASTSGVSGEQFF. In DNA, the CDR3 is TGTGCCAGCACGAGCGGCGTAAGCGGTGAGCAGTTCTTC. The V and J genes are TRBV6-1 and TRBJ2-1, with D maybe TRBD2 (5 bases). Deletions cut 7 bases from V and 9 bases from J, with 16 bases between. CDR3 size: 13 residues. Germline V CDR1 and CDR2: MNHNS, SASEGT.

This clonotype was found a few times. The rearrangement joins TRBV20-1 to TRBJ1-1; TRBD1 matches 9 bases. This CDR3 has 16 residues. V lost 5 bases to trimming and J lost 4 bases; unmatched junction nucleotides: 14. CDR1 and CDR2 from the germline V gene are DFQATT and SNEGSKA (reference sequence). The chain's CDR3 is CSAPVVSGTGPTEAFF. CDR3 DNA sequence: TGCAGTGCTCCAGTGGTATCAGGGACAGGGCCCACTGAAGCTTTCTTT.

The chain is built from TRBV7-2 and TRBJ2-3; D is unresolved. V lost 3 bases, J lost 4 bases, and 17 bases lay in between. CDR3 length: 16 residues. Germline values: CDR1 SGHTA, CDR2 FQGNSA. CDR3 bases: TGTGCCAGCAGCTTGCATCGCAGGTTAGGAGCAGATACGCAGTATTTT. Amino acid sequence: CASSLHRRLGADTQYF.

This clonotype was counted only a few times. CDR3 nucleotide sequence: TGTGCCAGCAGTTTTTCACAGGGAGGAGAAAAACTGTTTTTT. Translating gives CASSFSQGGEKLFF. The chain joins TRBV12-3 or TRBV12-4 to TRBJ1-4, with a tentative D call TRBD1 (6 bases). The CDR3 runs 14 residues. With 3 bases removed from V and 8 bases from J, the gap between germline ends came to 13 bases.

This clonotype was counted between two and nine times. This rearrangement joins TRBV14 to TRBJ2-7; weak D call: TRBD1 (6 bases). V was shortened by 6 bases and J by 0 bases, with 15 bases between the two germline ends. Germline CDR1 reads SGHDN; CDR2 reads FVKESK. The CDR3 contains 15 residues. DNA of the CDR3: TGTGCCAGCAGTCCAACAGGACAGATCTCCTACGAGCAGTACTTC. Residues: CASSPTGQISYEQYF.

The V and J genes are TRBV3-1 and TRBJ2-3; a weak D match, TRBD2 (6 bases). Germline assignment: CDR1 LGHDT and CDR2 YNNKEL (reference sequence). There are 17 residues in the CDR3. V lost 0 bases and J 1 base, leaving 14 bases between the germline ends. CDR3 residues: CASSQDGDGGRTDTQYF. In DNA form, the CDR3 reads TGTGCCAGCAGCCAAGATGGGGACGGGGGTCGCACAGATACGCAGTATTTT.

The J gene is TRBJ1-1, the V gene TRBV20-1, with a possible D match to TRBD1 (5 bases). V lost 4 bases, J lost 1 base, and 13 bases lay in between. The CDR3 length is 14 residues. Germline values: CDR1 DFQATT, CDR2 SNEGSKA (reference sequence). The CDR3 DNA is TGCAGTGCTATCTTCTTTCAGGGGAACACTGAAGCTTTCTTT. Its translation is CSAIFFQGNTEAFF.

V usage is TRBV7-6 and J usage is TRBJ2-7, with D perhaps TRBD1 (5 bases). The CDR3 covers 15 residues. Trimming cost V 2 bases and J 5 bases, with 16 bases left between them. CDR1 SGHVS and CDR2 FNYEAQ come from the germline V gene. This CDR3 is CASSLISGKLDEQYF. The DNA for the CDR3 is TGTGCCAGCAGCTTAATCTCAGGGAAGTTAGACGAGCAGTACTTC.

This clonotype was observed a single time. CDR3 sequence: CSARKGVSEQYF. CDR3 sequence (DNA): TGCAGTGCTAGAAAGGGAGTCAGCGAGCAGTACTTC. J is TRBJ2-5 and V is TRBV20-1, with a tentative D call TRBD2 (5 bases). With the DNA end fitting TRBJ2-7 better, the J assignment may be wrong. Looked up from germline, CDR1 is DFQATT and CDR2 is SNEGSKA (reference sequence). There are 12 residues in the CDR3.

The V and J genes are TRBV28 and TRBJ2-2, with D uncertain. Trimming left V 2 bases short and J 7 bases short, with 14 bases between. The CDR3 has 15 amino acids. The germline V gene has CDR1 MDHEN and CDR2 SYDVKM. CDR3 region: CASSLAGLALGELFF. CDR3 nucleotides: TGTGCCAGCAGTTTAGCAGGCTTGGCCCTCGGGGAGCTGTTTTTT. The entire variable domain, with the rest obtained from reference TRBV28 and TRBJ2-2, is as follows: DVKVTQSSRYLVKRTGEKVFLECVQDMDHENMFWYRQDPGLGLRLIYFSYDVKMKEKGDIPEGYSVSREKKERFSLILESASTNQTSMYLCASSLAGLALGELFFGEGSRLTVL.

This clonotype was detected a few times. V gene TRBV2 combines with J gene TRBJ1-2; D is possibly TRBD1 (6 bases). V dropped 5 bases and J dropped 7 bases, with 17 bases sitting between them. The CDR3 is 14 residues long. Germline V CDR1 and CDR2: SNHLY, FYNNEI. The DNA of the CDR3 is TGTGCCAGCAGTCTAAACTACAGGGAAACTGGCTACACCTTC. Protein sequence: CASSLNYRETGYTF.

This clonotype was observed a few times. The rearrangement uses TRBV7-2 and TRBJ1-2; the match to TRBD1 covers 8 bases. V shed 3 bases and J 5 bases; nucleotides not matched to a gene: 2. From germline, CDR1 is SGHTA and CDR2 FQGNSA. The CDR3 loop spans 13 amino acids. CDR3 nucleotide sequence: TGTGCCAGCAGCTTCAGGGGGCATTATGGCTACACCTTC. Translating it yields CASSFRGHYGYTF.

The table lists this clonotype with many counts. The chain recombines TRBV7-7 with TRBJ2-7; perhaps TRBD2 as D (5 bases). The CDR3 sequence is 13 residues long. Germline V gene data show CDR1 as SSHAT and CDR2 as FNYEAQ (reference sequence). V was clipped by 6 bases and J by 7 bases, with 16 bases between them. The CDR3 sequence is CASSPGPGDEQYF. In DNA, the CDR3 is TGTGCCAGCAGTCCGGGCCCCGGGGATGAGCAGTACTTC.

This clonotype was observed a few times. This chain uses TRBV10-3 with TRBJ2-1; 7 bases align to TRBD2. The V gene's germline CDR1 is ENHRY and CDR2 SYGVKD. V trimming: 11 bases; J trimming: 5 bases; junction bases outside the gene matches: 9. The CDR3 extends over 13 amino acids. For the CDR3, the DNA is TGTGCCGGCGCCCGGACTAGTGACAATGAGCAGTTCTTC. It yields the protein CAGARTSDNEQFF.

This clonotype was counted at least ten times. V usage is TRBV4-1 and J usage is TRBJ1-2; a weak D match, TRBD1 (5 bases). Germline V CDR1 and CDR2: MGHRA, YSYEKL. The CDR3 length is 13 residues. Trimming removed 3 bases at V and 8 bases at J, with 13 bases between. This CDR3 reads CASSHWGGKGYTF. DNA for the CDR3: TGCGCCAGCAGCCATTGGGGGGGGAAAGGCTACACCTTC.

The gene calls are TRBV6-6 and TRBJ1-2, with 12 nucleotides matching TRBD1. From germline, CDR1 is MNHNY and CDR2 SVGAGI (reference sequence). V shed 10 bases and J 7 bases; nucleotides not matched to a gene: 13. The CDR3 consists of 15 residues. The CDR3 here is CATGTSGQGASGYTF. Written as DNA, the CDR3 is TGTGCCACCGGGACCTCGGGACAGGGGGCCTCTGGCTACACCTTC.

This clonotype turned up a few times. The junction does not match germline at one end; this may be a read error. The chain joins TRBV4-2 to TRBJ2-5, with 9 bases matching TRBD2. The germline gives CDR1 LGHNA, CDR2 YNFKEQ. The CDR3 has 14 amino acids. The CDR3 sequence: CAGSQGLAEETQYF. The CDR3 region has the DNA TGTGCCGGCAGCCAGGGACTAGCTGAGGAGACCCAGTACTTC.

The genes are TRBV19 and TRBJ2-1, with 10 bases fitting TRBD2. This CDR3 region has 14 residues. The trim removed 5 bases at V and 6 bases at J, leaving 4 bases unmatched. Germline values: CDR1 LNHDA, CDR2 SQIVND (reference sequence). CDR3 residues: CASSRIAGGNEQFF. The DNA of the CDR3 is TGTGCCAGTAGTCGGATAGCGGGGGGCAATGAGCAGTTCTTC.

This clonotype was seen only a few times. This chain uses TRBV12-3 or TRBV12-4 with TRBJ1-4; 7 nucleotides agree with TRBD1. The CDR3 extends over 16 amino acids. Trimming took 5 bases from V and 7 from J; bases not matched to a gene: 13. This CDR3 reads CASSLSLTGRSEKLFF. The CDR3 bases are TGTGCCAGCAGTCTATCATTGACAGGGAGGAGTGAAAAACTGTTTTTT.

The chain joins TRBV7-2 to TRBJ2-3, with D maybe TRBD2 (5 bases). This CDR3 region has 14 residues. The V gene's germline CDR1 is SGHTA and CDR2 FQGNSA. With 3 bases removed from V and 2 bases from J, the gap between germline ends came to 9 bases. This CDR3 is CASSLARATDTQYF. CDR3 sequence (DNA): TGTGCCAGCAGCTTGGCGCGGGCCACAGATACGCAGTATTTT.

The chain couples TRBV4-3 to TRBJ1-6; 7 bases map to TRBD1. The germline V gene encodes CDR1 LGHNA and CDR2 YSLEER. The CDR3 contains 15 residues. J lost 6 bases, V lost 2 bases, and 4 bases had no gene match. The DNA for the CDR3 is TGCGCCAGCAGCCAACTGGGACAGTTTAATTCACCCCTCCACTTT. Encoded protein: CASSQLGQFNSPLHF.

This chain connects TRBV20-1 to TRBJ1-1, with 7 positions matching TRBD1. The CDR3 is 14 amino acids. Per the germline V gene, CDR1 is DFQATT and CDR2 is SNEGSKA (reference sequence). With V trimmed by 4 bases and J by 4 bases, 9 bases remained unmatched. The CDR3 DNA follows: TGCAGTGCTAATCCACACAGGGGTGCCACTGAAGCTTTCTTT. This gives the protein CSANPHRGATEAFF.

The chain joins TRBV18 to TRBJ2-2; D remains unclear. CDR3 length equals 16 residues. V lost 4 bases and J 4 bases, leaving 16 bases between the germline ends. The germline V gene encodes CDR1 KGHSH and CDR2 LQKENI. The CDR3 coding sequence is TGTGCCAGCTCACACGAGTTTGGGTCGGGCACCGGGGAGCTGTTTTTT. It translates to CASSHEFGSGTGELFF.

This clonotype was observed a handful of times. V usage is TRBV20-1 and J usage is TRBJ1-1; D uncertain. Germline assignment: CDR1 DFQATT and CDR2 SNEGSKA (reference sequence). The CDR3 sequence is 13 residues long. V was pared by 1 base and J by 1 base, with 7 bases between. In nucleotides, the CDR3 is TGCAGTGCTAGAGGGGCCTCGAACACTGAAGCTTTCTTT. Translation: CSARGASNTEAFF.